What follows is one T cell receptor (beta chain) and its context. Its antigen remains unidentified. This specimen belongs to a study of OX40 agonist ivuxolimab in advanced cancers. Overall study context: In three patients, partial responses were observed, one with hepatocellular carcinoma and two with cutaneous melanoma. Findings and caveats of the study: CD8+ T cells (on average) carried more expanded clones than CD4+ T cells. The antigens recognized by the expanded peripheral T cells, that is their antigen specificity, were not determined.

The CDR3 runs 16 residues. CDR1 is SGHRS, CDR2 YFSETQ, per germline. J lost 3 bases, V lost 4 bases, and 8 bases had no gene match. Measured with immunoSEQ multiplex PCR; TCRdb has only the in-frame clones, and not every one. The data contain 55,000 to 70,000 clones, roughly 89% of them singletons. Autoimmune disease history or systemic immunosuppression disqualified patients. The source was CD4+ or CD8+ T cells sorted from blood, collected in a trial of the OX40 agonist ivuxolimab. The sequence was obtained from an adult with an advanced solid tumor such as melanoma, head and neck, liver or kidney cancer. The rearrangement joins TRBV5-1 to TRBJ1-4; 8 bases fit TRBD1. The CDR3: CASSAGGAQANEKLFF. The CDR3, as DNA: TGCGCCAGCAGCGCAGGGGGCGCGCAGGCTAATGAAAAACTGTTTTTT.